This TCR beta chain derives from a study of technical replicates of blood from a few donors. The V gene's germline CDR1 is PRHDT and CDR2 FYEKMQ (reference sequence). The junction had 5 bases not matched to a gene; V was cut back by 0 bases and J by 3 bases. This CDR3 is 16 amino acids long. Repertoires were generated with immunoSEQ multiplex PCR, while TCRdb's copy carries only in-frame clones and drops some. This sample has tens of thousands of clones; roughly 95% occur once, and the top ten carry 0.24%. The chain uses TRBV13 and TRBJ1-5, with 7 nucleotides matching TRBD1. This TCR was recovered from a human donor in good health. Sequenced input: T cells isolated from PBMCs. As DNA, the CDR3 is TGTGCCAGCAGCTTAGGCCGGGACAGACTCAATCAGCCCCAGCATTTT. Translated: CASSLGRDRLNQPQHF.